The clone carrying this T cell receptor beta chain was recorded only once. Thawed, overnight-rested PBMC were stained with GMM-loaded CD1B tetramer, viability dye and anti-CD3, then sorted. CD1B tetramers were loaded with Rhodococcus equi-derived C32 glucose monomycolate. Tetramer-sorted PBMC had been CD14 monocyte-depleted before freezing. This entry comes from a study of T cells in tuberculosis. Study background: Sequenced TCRs come from CD1B-GMM tetramer-binding T cells. Regarding the study as a whole: The stringent gate may have excluded weak CD1B-GMM tetramer binders.

With 7 bases removed from V and 5 bases from J, the gap between germline ends came to 9 bases. The CDR3 runs to 12 residues. Germline-derived CDR1 and CDR2 are ENHRY and SYGVKD. No alpha-beta pairing information exists for these sequences. The data were produced by immunoSEQ multiplex PCR, yet TCRdb's version contains in-frame clones alone and is incomplete. The sample records about 59,000 clones, around 81% being singletons. The chain carries TRBV10-3 and TRBJ2-1; possible D gene TRBD2, 5 bases. The receptor was isolated from an adult woman with latent tuberculosis. Specimen: CD1b-GMM tetramer-negative cells sorted from PBMCs. This chain's CDR3 is CAINSEDNEQFF. The CDR3, as DNA: TGTGCCATCAATAGCGAGGACAATGAGCAGTTCTTC.